This T cell receptor (beta chain) was captured by sequencing in a study of response to subunit inactivated influenza vaccine. Findings and caveats of the study: The authors suggested that few new T cells are recruited per seasonal influenza vaccination.

Remarks on this clonotype: Its antigen is not known.

This CDR3 is built from 13 residues. The V segment lost 7 bases and the J segment 4 bases; nucleotides outside the gene matches: 5. Germline-derived CDR1 and CDR2 are SNHLY and FYNNEI. TCRdb reanalysed the RT-PCR reads using MiXCR and keeps one entry per CDR3 protein. Among about 500,000 distinct CDR3 sequences listed, 15% to 20% were seen once. This clonotype originated in a man aged 50-75 years who received an inactivated influenza vaccine. Sequenced material: CD4+ T cells sorted from PBMCs, taken less than 30 months after vaccination. The chain recombines TRBV2 with TRBJ2-7; 9 nucleotides agree with TRBD2. The CDR3 DNA reads TGTGCCAGCACTTCTAGCGGGGTGTACGAGCAGTACTTC. As protein: CASTSSGVYEQYF.